This T cell receptor (beta chain) was retrieved from a study of beta chain features in type 1 diabetes. Expressed TCRB transcripts were sequenced after all isolated RNA was converted to cDNA. Generated by immunoSEQ multiplex PCR, the TCRdb table keeps only in-frame clones and is missing some. The sample has 130,000 to 150,000 clones, around a tenth seen once. This clone was counted only a few times. The CDR3 loop spans 15 amino acids. CDR1 and CDR2 from the germline V gene are LGHNA and YNFKEQ. V lost 0 bases to trimming and J lost 0 bases, with 9 bases between them. The chain has TRBV4-2 and TRBJ2-7, with D hard to call. This clonotype originated in a man younger than 35 in good health. Sequencing was carried out using central memory CD4+ T cells from blood. The CDR3 region has the DNA TGTGCCAGCAGCCAAGATGCGAGCGCCTCCTACGAGCAGTACTTC. Encoded protein: CASSQDASASYEQYF.